The source of this T cell receptor (beta chain) is a study of blood T cell repertoires in COVID-19. Study summary: PBMCs, B-cell-depleted T cells, or T cells were the source of the cDNA or gDNA that made up the material.

The V gene lost 5 bases and the J gene lost 1 base, with 13 bases spanning the gap. This CDR3 has 15 amino acids. Germline V gives CDR1 SGHTA, CDR2 FQGNSA. Original analysis: The authors estimated nucleated cell counts from reference gene primer amplification. TCRdb's copy holds only in-frame clones and misses some; the assay was immunoSEQ multiplex PCR. That table supplies the V and J calls and clone size; D and trimming were determined from the DNA. The top ten clones hold around 13% of a sample with 160,000 or so clones, around 81% of them seen once. This clone was observed a handful of times. Other DNA sequences of this sample code for an identical CDR3.

The chain employs TRBV7-2 and TRBJ2-3; D is unresolved. The sequencing sample was made of peripheral blood. This receptor was taken from a man aged 70 or older who had recovered from COVID-19. This chain's CDR3 is CASSPDSLGTDTQYF. For the CDR3, the DNA is TGTGCCAGCAGCCCCGATTCACTGGGCACAGATACGCAGTATTTT.